This entry describes one T cell receptor (beta chain). Antigen: not known. Germline loops: CDR1 GTSNPN, CDR2 SVGIG (reference sequence). Trimming shortened V by 2 bases and J by 8 bases, and 13 bases separated the two germline ends. The CDR3 is made up of 13 amino acids. Naivety among CD8 cells was defined by CD45RO negativity and positive CCR7 selection, thereby excluding terminally differentiated effector memory CD45RA+ cells. The sample originates from a study of shared clonotypes between healthy human individuals. General observations from the study: Specimens sampled were limited to blood, with tissue repertoires likely differing. The generation probabilities recorded for non-shared clonotypes fell below those of clonotypes shared by all four donors. For naive CD4 cells, around 5.1% of clonotypes were shared across several donors.

Generated by immunoSEQ multiplex PCR, the TCRdb table keeps only in-frame clones and is missing some. The sample carries approximately 840,000 clones, 96% recorded once. Sequences were obtained from naive CD8+ T cells sorted from blood. This TCR came from a man under 40 in good health. The chain combines TRBV30 with TRBJ2-1; D uncertain. CDR3 nucleotides: TGTGCCTGGAGTTTTGTAGGGATGGATGAGCAGTTCTTC. Translated, it gives CAWSFVGMDEQFF.